The 5 T cell receptor beta chains given below trace back to one sample, sequenced in a study of Graves' ophthalmopathy and Graves' hyperthyroidism. Amplification of the TCR beta CDR3 regions used RNA transcripts (as template). Amplification began with first-round RT-PCR using HTBI primers, then second-round multiplex PCR was performed. TCRdb re-called the multiplex PCR reads through MiXCR, storing one row per CDR3 protein. Among about 370,000 distinct CDR3 sequences listed, roughly 15% were seen once. Material: peripheral blood. These receptors came from an adult woman with stable Graves' hyperthyroidism.

This clonotype came up many times. The chain joins TRBV24-1 to TRBJ2-5; 10 bases are a match to TRBD1. This CDR3 has 15 amino acids. Germline values: CDR1 KGHDR, CDR2 SFDVKD. V lost 6 bases, J lost 2 bases, and 5 bases stayed unmatched. CDR3 nucleotides: TGTGCCACCAGTCCCCGGGACAGGGGACAAGAGACCCAGTACTTC. Protein product: CATSPRDRGQETQYF.

This clonotype was detected ten times or more. This chain joins TRBV20-1 and TRBJ2-7; D may be TRBD1 (5 bases). CDR1 is DFQATT and CDR2 is SNEGSKA in the germline V gene (reference sequence). The CDR3 loop spans 14 amino acids. The V end was cut by 0 bases, the J end by 4 bases, with 13 bases between. CDR3 DNA: TGCAGTGCTAGAGATGCAGGGTCGGCGTACGAGCAGTACTTC. Protein product: CSARDAGSAYEQYF.

This rearrangement joins TRBV27 to TRBJ2-7; TRBD1 agrees at 9 bases. CDR1 MNHEY and CDR2 SMNVEV come from the germline V gene (reference sequence). The CDR3 spans 19 residues. V was clipped by 4 bases and J by 3 bases; unmatched bases: 19. Here the CDR3 reads CASSSLHGTGPLWGYEQYF. The CDR3 DNA reads as TGTGCCAGCAGTTCCCTCCACGGGACAGGGCCTTTATGGGGCTACGAGCAGTACTTC.

This clonotype was counted a few times. The rearrangement joins TRBV7-9 to TRBJ2-7; D not certain. The CDR3 contains 12 residues. Germline CDR1 and CDR2: SEHNR and FQNEAQ (reference sequence). The germline V and J ends were trimmed by 5 bases and 2 bases, with 7 bases remaining between them. Written as DNA, the CDR3 is TGTGCCAGCAGCCCCATGCCCTACGAGCAGTACTTC. Protein product: CASSPMPYEQYF.

The sample holds many counts of this clonotype. The gene calls are TRBV4-1 and TRBJ2-5; TRBD1 matches 10 bases. The length of the CDR3 is 13 residues. After removal of 5 bases from V and 5 bases from J, the junction contained 2 bases not matched to a gene. Germline V lookup: CDR1 MGHRA, CDR2 YSYEKL. This chain's CDR3 is CASSGGQGETQYF. The CDR3 DNA follows: TGCGCCAGCAGCGGGGGACAGGGGGAGACCCAGTACTTC.